The 18 T cell receptor beta chains given below trace back to one sample, sequenced in a study of beta chain features in type 1 diabetes. Expressed TCRB transcripts got sequenced, as all isolated RNA was reverse transcribed. The method was immunoSEQ multiplex PCR; TCRdb's version includes in-frame clones alone and lacks a portion of them. The data show 900,000 or so clones, roughly 16% seen once. Sequencing was carried out using naive CD4+ T cells from blood. The receptors originated from a woman under 30 in good health.

To note about this clone: Within the sample, other DNA sequences also encode this same CDR3. V is TRBV7-8 and J is TRBJ1-1, with D unclear. The CDR3 consists of 13 residues. Per the germline V gene, CDR1 is SGHVS and CDR2 is FQNEAQ. Trimming stripped 1 base from V and 2 bases from J, with 5 bases between. The CDR3 protein is CASSLGRNTEAFF. The CDR3 bases are TGTGCCAGCAGCTTAGGCAGAAACACTGAAGCTTTCTTT.

This clone came up a few times. This sample includes further DNA sequences coding for the same CDR3. The V gene is TRBV2, the J gene TRBJ2-5; D is uncertain. The CDR3 contains 11 residues. From germline, CDR1 is SNHLY and CDR2 FYNNEI. V was pared by 4 bases and J by 2 bases, with 2 bases between. CDR3 protein: CASSAQETQYF. The CDR3 nucleotides are TGTGCCAGCAGTGCTCAAGAGACCCAGTACTTC. Complete variable domain (other parts from reference TRBV2 and TRBJ2-5): EPEVTQTPSHQVTQMGQEVILRCVPISNHLYFYWYRQILGQKVEFLVSFYNNEISEKSEIFDDQFSVERPDGSNFTLKIRSTKLEDSAMYFCASSAQETQYFGPGTRLLVL.

This sequence joins TRBV27 and TRBJ2-7, with 7 bases that match TRBD2. Germline V lookup: CDR1 MNHEY, CDR2 SMNVEV (reference sequence). After removal of 7 bases from V and 3 bases from J, the junction contained 6 bases not matched to a gene. The CDR3 spans 13 residues. CDR3 coding DNA: TGTGCCAGCACTGGAGCGGGGAGCTACGAGCAGTACTTC. Encoded protein: CASTGAGSYEQYF.

The CDR3 region is CASSRELGYEQYF. CDR3 in DNA: TGTGCCAGCAGCCGAGAACTGGGGTACGAGCAGTACTTC. The chain carries TRBV5-4 and TRBJ2-7; no clear D gene. V lost 4 bases and J lost 4, with 12 bases in between. CDR3 length: 13 amino acids. Germline V gene sequence: CDR1 SGHNT, CDR2 YYREEE (reference sequence). The full variable domain, completed using reference TRBV5-4 and TRBJ2-7, is ETGVTQSPTHLIKTRGQQVTLRCSSQSGHNTVSWYQQALGQGPQFIFQYYREEENGRGNFPPRFSGLQFPNYSSELNVNALELDDSALYLCASSRELGYEQYFGPGTRLTVT.

The genes are TRBV18 and TRBJ1-1, with D tentatively TRBD1 (6 bases). CDR3 length equals 15 residues. V was trimmed by 2 bases and J by 3 bases, leaving 13 bases between them. The germline V gene encodes CDR1 KGHSH and CDR2 LQKENI. In DNA, the CDR3 is TGTGCCAGCTCACCAGTACAGGGTGGGGACACTGAAGCTTTCTTT. It encodes CASSPVQGGDTEAFF.

This clone was found a few times. J is TRBJ2-7 and V is TRBV27; 10 bases fit TRBD1. The V segment lost 4 bases and the J segment 4 bases; nucleotides outside the gene matches: 1. The CDR3 has 13 residues. The germline V gene has CDR1 MNHEY and CDR2 SMNVEV (reference sequence). CDR3 loop: CASSWDRGYEQYF. CDR3 DNA: TGTGCCAGCAGTTGGGACAGGGGATACGAGCAGTACTTC.

V usage is TRBV6-5 and J usage is TRBJ1-2; D gene ambiguous. This CDR3 comprises 13 residues. CDR1 is MNHEY, CDR2 SVGAGI, per germline. Trimming stripped 6 bases from V and 2 bases from J, with 10 bases between. The CDR3 protein is CASREDGNYGYTF. CDR3 DNA sequence: TGTGCCAGCAGGGAGGACGGCAACTATGGCTACACCTTC.

The chain's CDR3 is CATSRSQGVGTQYF. The CDR3 coding sequence is TGTGCCACCAGCAGATCTCAGGGCGTAGGGACCCAGTACTTC. This chain links TRBV15 with TRBJ2-5, with D possibly being TRBD1 (5 bases). The CDR3 spans 14 residues. V was clipped by 2 bases and J by 7 bases, with 14 bases between them. CDR1 is LNHNV and CDR2 is YYDKDF in the germline V gene (reference sequence).

The genes are TRBV11-2 and TRBJ2-5; 8 bases match TRBD2. Germline loops: CDR1 SGHAT, CDR2 FQNNGV. This CDR3 contains 17 residues. After removal of 9 bases from V and 7 bases from J, the junction contained 22 bases not matched to a gene. This CDR3 reads CARGPYSGNGESGTQYF. CDR3 nucleotides: TGTGCCAGGGGCCCATATAGCGGGAACGGGGAAAGCGGGACCCAGTACTTC.

This clone has just a few counts. The CDR3 DNA reads TGTGCCAGCAGCTTCAGTCTAGTCCACTACAATGAGCAGTTCTTC. Its translation: CASSFSLVHYNEQFF. This chain links TRBV11-3 with TRBJ2-1; no clear D gene. Germline V CDR1 and CDR2: SGHNT, YENEEA. With 3 bases removed from V and 3 bases from J, the gap between germline ends came to 12 bases. CDR3 length: 15 residues.

This clone was seen only a few times. The chain is built from TRBV9 and TRBJ2-1; 9 nucleotides align to TRBD1. This CDR3 has 16 residues. V shed 3 bases, J shed 8 bases, and the junction held 12 bases outside the gene matches. From germline, CDR1 is SGDLS and CDR2 YYNGEE. The CDR3 loop reads CASSAGRQGVFDEQFF. CDR3 coding DNA: TGTGCCAGCAGCGCCGGCCGACAGGGGGTATTCGATGAGCAGTTCTTC.

V usage is TRBV4-2 and J usage is TRBJ2-3, with 7 bases that match TRBD2. The CDR3 is made up of 15 amino acids. The V gene end was trimmed by 5 bases and the J gene end by 4 bases; junction bases not matched to a gene: 9. Germline CDR1 is LGHNA and CDR2 is YNFKEQ. The DNA of the CDR3 is TGTGCCAGCAGCTTGGCGACTAGCATTGCAGATACGCAGTATTTT. Translating it yields CASSLATSIADTQYF.

The chain recombines TRBV7-3 with TRBJ2-1; 13 bases match TRBD2. With V trimmed by 5 bases and J by 7 bases, 8 bases remained unmatched. The CDR3 covers 16 residues. The germline V gene encodes CDR1 SGHTA and CDR2 FQGTGA. The DNA of the CDR3 is TGTGCCAGCAGCCTCAGACTAGCGGGAGGTCAAAATGAGCAGTTCTTC. It encodes CASSLRLAGGQNEQFF.

The chain recombines TRBV7-2 with TRBJ1-1, with D hard to call. Trimming left V 3 bases short and J 6 bases short, with 11 bases between. There are 13 residues in the CDR3. Germline V CDR1 and CDR2: SGHTA, FQGNSA. This CDR3 reads CASSFTEGAEAFF. The DNA of the CDR3 is TGTGCCAGCAGCTTCACCGAGGGTGCTGAAGCTTTCTTT.

V gene TRBV11-2 combines with J gene TRBJ2-3; D might be TRBD2 (6 bases). The germline gives CDR1 SGHAT, CDR2 FQNNGV. The germline V and J ends were trimmed by 1 base and 3 bases, with 14 bases remaining between them. The length of the CDR3 is 16 residues. CDR3 in amino acids: CASSLGGTDTTDTQYF. The CDR3 DNA is TGTGCCAGCAGCTTAGGCGGGACCGATACGACAGATACGCAGTATTTT.

The gene calls are TRBV7-2 and TRBJ1-1; no clear D. Germline-derived CDR1 and CDR2 are SGHTA and FQGNSA. This CDR3 contains 13 residues. Trimming shortened V by 3 bases and J by 2 bases, and 7 bases separated the two germline ends. CDR3 DNA: TGTGCCAGCAGCTTTTCTAGCAACACTGAAGCTTTCTTT. As protein: CASSFSSNTEAFF. Using reference TRBV7-2 and TRBJ1-1 for the parts outside the CDR3, the full variable domain is GAGVSQSPSNKVTEKGKDVELRCDPISGHTALYWYRQSLGQGLEFLIYFQGNSAPDKSGLPSDRFSAERTGGSVSTLTIQRTQQEDSAVYLCASSFSSNTEAFFGQGTRLTVV.

This clone was counted only a few times. The chain joins TRBV28 to TRBJ1-1, with D unresolved. V lost 1 base and J 7 bases, leaving 4 bases between the germline ends. The length of the CDR3 is 11 residues. CDR1 and CDR2 (germline): MDHEN, SYDVKM. The CDR3 sequence is CASSLYGEAFF. CDR3 nucleotide sequence: TGTGCCAGCAGTTTATACGGTGAAGCTTTCTTT. The complete variable domain, with remaining parts taken from reference TRBV28 and TRBJ1-1, reads DVKVTQSSRYLVKRTGEKVFLECVQDMDHENMFWYRQDPGLGLRLIYFSYDVKMKEKGDIPEGYSVSREKKERFSLILESASTNQTSMYLCASSLYGEAFFGQGTRLTVV.

The chain couples TRBV19 to TRBJ1-1, with D unclear. The CDR3 is 11 amino acids. The germline gives CDR1 LNHDA, CDR2 SQIVND (reference sequence). V was clipped by 3 bases and J by 6 bases, with 5 bases between them. In DNA, the CDR3 is TGTGCCAGTAGTATGGTGTCTGAAGCTTTCTTT. It translates to CASSMVSEAFF.